The 9 T cell receptor beta chains below come from one sample, sequenced in a study of blood T cell repertoires in COVID-19. Some clones are missing from TCRdb's copy, which holds only in-frame ones; the method was immunoSEQ multiplex PCR. The sample includes over 85,000 clones, around 80% of them seen just once. The material sequenced was peripheral blood. These receptors all come from an older man with acute or convalescent COVID-19.

V is TRBV6-4 and J is TRBJ1-2; a possible D gene is TRBD1 (6 bases). V gave up 5 bases and J gave up 4 bases, with 17 bases separating them. This CDR3 is 15 amino acids long. The germline CDR1 and CDR2 sequences are MRHNA and SNTAGT. In DNA form, the CDR3 reads TGTGCCAGCAGTCGGCAGGGGTCAATAGGCTATGGCTACACCTTC. Its protein is CASSRQGSIGYGYTF.

The CDR3 coding sequence is TGTGCCAGCAGCCGACAACGCTGGTACTTC. It yields the protein CASSRQRWYF. The V gene is TRBV28, the J gene TRBJ2-7, with no clear D. V lost 6 bases and J 12 bases, leaving 12 bases between the germline ends. The CDR3 loop spans 10 amino acids. Per germline, CDR1 MDHEN and CDR2 SYDVKM.

The chain has TRBV6-1 and TRBJ2-6; D is perhaps TRBD1 (6 bases). Between the trimmed V and J ends, which lost 3 bases and 4 bases, there was a span of 10 bases. CDR3 length: 15 residues. Germline V gives CDR1 MNHNS, CDR2 SASEGT. The CDR3 nucleotides read TGTGCCAGCAGTGACAGGGGTTCAGGGGCCAACGTCCTGACTTTC. Translated, it gives CASSDRGSGANVLTF.

The chain carries TRBV5-1 and TRBJ2-7; 8 bases are a match to TRBD1. Germline lookup yields CDR1 SGHRS and CDR2 YFSETQ. This CDR3 contains 14 residues. The V segment lost 0 bases and the J segment 5 bases; nucleotides outside the gene matches: 4. The CDR3 spells CASSLGQGADEQYF. The CDR3 DNA follows: TGCGCCAGCAGCTTGGGCCAGGGGGCCGACGAGCAGTACTTC.

This sequence joins TRBV18 and TRBJ2-1; tentatively, D is TRBD1 (5 bases). Between the trimmed V and J ends, which lost 3 bases and 7 bases, there was a span of 22 bases. The CDR3 extends over 17 amino acids. Germline V gene lookup returns CDR1 KGHSH and CDR2 LQKENI. The CDR3 coding sequence is TGTGCCAGCTCACCGCGTTGGGGCAGCGAAGAAACTAATGAGCAGTTCTTC. This encodes CASSPRWGSEETNEQFF.

This sequence joins TRBV20-1 and TRBJ1-2; D gene unclear. The CDR3 length is 12 residues. Deletions cut 3 bases from V and 4 bases from J, with 9 bases between. Germline V gene sequence: CDR1 DFQATT, CDR2 SNEGSKA (reference sequence). The CDR3 DNA follows: TGCAGTGCTAGTCGGGAAATCTATGGCTACACCTTC. As protein: CSASREIYGYTF.

The chain is built from TRBV5-6 and TRBJ1-3, with TRBD1 matching 7 bases. Losses at the gene ends were 4 bases for V and 8 bases for J; bases not matched to a gene: 6. Germline V gene lookup returns CDR1 SGHDT and CDR2 YYEEEE. CDR3 size: 13 residues. The CDR3 nucleotides are TGTGCCAGCAGCCCTGGACAGGTCGACACCATATATTTT. Its protein is CASSPGQVDTIYF. The variable domain in full, with the rest retrieved from reference TRBV5-6 and TRBJ1-3, is DAGVTQSPTHLIKTRGQQVTLRCSPKSGHDTVSWYQQALGQGPQFIFQYYEEEERQRGNFPDRFSGHQFPNYSSELNVNALLLGDSALYLCASSPGQVDTIYFGEGSWLTVV.

The chain is built from TRBV7-2 and TRBJ2-2; the match to TRBD2 covers 7 bases. Germline assignment: CDR1 SGHTA and CDR2 FQGNSA. V gave up 2 bases and J gave up 7 bases; unmatched junction bases: 13. The CDR3 covers 17 residues. The CDR3 here is CASSLRSGGGASGELFF. Here the CDR3 DNA reads TGTGCCAGCAGCTTACGGTCCGGCGGGGGAGCGAGCGGGGAGCTGTTTTTT.

This sequence joins TRBV5-4 and TRBJ1-2, with TRBD1 identical over 10 bases. CDR1 and CDR2 (germline): SGHNT, YYREEE (reference sequence). V lost 3 bases to trimming and J lost 6 bases; unmatched junction nucleotides: 11. This CDR3 is 16 amino acids long. CDR3 in amino acids: CASSSPGQGRINGYTF. The CDR3 DNA is TGTGCCAGCAGCTCCCCGGGACAGGGGCGGATTAATGGCTACACCTTC.